This T cell receptor beta chain was profiled in a study of cytomegalovirus exposure and HLA in healthy donors. 60 Vbeta and 13 Jbeta primers were used in PCR. TCRdb's table, derived via immunoSEQ multiplex PCR, lists solely in-frame clones and lacks some. The data show some 120,000 clones, around 60% seen once. CDR3 length: 17 amino acids. Trimming at V came to 0 bases and at J to 10 bases, leaving 11 bases not matched to a gene. CDR1 is ENHRY, CDR2 SYGVKD, per germline. The sample comprised PBMCs. This clonotype was obtained from a woman in her forties in good health and CMV-seropositive. The rearrangement uses TRBV10-3 and TRBJ1-6, with TRBD1 matching 8 bases. The CDR3 bases are TGTGCCATCAGTGAGTCTGGCGGACAGGGAGGAGGATCACCCCTCCACTTT. Translation gives CAISESGGQGGGSPLHF.